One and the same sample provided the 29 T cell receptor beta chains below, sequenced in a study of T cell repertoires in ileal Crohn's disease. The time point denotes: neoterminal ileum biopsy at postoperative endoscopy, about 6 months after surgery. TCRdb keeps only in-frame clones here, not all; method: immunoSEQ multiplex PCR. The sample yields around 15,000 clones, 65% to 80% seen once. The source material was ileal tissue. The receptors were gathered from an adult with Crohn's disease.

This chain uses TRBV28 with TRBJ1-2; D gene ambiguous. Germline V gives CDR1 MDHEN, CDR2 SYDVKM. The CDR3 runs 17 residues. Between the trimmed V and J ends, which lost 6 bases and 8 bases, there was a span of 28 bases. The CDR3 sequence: CASRPLREGRWASGYTF. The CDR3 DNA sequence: TGTGCCAGCAGGCCCCTCCGTGAAGGGAGATGGGCGAGCGGCTACACCTTC.

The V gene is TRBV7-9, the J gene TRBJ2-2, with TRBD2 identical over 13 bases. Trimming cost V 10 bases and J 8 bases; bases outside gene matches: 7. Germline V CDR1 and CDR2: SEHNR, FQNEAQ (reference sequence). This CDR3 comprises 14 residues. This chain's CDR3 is CAIGLAGVGGELFF. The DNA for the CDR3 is TGTGCCATCGGACTAGCGGGAGTTGGAGGGGAGCTGTTTTTT.

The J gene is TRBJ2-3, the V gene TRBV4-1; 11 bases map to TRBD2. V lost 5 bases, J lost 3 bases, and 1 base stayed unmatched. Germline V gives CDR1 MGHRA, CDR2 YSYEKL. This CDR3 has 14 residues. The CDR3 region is CASSVAGGTDTQYF. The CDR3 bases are TGCGCCAGCAGCGTAGCGGGAGGGACAGATACGCAGTATTTT.

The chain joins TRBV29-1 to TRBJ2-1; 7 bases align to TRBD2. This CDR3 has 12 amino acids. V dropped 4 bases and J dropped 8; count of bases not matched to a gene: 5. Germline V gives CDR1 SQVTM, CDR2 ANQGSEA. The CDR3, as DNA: TGCAGCGTTGCGGGACTAAAACATGAGCAGTTCTTC. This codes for CSVAGLKHEQFF.

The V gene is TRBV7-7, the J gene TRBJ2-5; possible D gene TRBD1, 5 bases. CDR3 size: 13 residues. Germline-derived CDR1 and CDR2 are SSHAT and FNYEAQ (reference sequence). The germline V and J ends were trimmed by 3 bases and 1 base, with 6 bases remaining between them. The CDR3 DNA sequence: TGTGCCAGCAGCTTGGGGCCCCAAGAGACCCAGTACTTC. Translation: CASSLGPQETQYF.

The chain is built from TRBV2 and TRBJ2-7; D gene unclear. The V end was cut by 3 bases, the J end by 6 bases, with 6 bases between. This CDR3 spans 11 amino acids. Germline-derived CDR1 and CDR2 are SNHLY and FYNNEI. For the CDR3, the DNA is TGTGCCAGCAGTGAGATGCTCGAGCAGTACTTC. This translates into CASSEMLEQYF.

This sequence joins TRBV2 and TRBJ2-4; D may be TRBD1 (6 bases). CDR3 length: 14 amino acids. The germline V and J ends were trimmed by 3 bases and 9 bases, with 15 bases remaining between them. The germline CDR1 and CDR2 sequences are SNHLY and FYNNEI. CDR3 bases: TGTGCCAGCAGTGAGGAACAGGGAACGTTCATTCAGTACTTC. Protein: CASSEEQGTFIQYF.

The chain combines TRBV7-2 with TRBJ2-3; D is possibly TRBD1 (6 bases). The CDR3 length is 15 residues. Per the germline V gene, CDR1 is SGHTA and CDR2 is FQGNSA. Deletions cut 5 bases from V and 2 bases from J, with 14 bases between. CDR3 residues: CASSTGYSNTDTQYF. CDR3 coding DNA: TGTGCCAGCAGCACAGGGTACTCAAACACAGATACGCAGTATTTT. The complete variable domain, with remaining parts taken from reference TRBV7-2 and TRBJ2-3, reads GAGVSQSPSNKVTEKGKDVELRCDPISGHTALYWYRQSLGQGLEFLIYFQGNSAPDKSGLPSDRFSAERTGGSVSTLTIQRTQQEDSAVYLCASSTGYSNTDTQYFGPGTRLTVL.

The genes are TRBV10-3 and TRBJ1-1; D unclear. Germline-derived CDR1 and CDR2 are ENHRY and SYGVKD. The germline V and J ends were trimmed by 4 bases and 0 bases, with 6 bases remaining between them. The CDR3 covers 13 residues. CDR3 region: CAISGAVNTEAFF. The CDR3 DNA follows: TGTGCCATCAGTGGGGCGGTGAACACTGAAGCTTTCTTT.

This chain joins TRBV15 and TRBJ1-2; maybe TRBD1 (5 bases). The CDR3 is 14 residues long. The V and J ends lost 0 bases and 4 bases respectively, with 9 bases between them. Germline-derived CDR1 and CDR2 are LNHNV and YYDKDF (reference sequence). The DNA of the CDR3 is TGTGCCACCAGCAGAGAGCAGGGAGGCTATGGCTACACCTTC. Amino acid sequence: CATSREQGGYGYTF.

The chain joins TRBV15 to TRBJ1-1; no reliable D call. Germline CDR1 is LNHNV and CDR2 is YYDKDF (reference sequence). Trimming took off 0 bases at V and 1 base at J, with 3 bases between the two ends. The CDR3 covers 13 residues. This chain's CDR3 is CATSREENTEAFF. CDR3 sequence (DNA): TGTGCCACCAGCAGAGAAGAGAACACTGAAGCTTTCTTT.

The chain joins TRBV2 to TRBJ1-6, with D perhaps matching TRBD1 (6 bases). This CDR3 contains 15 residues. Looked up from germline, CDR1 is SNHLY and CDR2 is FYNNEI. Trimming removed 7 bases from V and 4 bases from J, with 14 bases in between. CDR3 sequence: CASTPGHIYNSPLHF. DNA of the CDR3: TGTGCCAGCACCCCGGGACACATTTATAATTCACCCCTCCACTTT.

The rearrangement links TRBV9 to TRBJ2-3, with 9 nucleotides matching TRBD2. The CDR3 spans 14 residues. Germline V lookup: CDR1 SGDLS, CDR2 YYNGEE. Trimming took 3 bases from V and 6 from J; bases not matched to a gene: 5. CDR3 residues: CASSELAGADTQYF. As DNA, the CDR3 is TGTGCCAGCAGCGAGTTAGCGGGAGCGGATACGCAGTATTTT.

The CDR3 region is CASSLFTSGRDEQYF. CDR3 nucleotides: TGTGCCAGCAGCTTATTCACTAGCGGGAGGGACGAGCAGTACTTC. V usage is TRBV7-8 and J usage is TRBJ2-7, with TRBD2 identical over 13 bases. V shed 2 bases and J 5 bases; nucleotides not matched to a gene: 3. This CDR3 has 15 amino acids. CDR1 and CDR2 (germline): SGHVS, FQNEAQ.

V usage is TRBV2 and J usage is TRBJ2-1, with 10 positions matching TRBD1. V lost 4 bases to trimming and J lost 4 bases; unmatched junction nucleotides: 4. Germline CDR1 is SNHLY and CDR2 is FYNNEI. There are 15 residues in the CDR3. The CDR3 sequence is CASSVEGQGYNEQFF. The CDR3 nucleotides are TGTGCCAGCAGTGTTGAGGGACAGGGGTACAATGAGCAGTTCTTC.

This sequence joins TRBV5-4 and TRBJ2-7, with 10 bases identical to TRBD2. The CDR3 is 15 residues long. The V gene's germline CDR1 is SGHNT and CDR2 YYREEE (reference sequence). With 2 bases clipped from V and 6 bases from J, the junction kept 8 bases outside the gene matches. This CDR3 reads CASSFYVGLASEQYF. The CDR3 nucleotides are TGTGCCAGCAGCTTTTACGTGGGACTAGCGAGCGAGCAGTACTTC.

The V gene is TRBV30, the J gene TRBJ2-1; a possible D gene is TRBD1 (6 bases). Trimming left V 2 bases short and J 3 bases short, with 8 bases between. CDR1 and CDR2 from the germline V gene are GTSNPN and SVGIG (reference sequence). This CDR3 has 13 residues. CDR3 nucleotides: TGTGCCTGGAGTAGGGACATCTACAATGAGCAGTTCTTC. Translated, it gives CAWSRDIYNEQFF.

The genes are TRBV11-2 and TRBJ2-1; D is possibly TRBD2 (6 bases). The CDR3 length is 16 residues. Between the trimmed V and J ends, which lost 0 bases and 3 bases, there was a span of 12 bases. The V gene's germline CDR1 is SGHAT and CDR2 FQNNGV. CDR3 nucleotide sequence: TGTGCCAGCAGCTTAGATGGAGGGGCCGTCTACAATGAGCAGTTCTTC. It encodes CASSLDGGAVYNEQFF.

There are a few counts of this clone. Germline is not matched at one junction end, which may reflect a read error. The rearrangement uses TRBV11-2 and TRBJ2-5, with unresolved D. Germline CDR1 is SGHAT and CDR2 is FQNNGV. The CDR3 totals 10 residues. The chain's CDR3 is CASSLEAQYF. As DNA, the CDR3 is TGTGCCAGCAGCTTAGAGGCCCAGTACTTC.

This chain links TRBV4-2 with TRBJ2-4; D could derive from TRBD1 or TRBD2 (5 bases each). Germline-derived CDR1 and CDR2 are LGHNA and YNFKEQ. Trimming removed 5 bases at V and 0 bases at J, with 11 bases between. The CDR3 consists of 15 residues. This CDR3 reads CASSGTLLAKNIQYF. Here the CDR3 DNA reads TGTGCCAGCAGCGGGACCCTCCTAGCCAAAAACATTCAGTACTTC.

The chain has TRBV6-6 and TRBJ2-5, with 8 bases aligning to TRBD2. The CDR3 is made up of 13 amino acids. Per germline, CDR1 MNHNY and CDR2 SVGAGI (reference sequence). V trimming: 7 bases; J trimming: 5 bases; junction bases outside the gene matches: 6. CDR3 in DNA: TGTGCCAGCACCCGCCCGGGAGGGGAGACCCAGTACTTC. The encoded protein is CASTRPGGETQYF.

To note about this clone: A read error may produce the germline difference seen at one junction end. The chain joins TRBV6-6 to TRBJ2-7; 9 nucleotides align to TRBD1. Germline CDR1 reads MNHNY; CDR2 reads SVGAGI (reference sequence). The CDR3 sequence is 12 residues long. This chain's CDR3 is CASSLPGQGFCF. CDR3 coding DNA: TGTGCCAGCAGCCTCCCGGGACAGGGCTTTTGCTTC.

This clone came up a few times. The CDR3 DNA reads TGTGCCAGTAGTATAGGGGAGGATTCACCCCTCCACTTT. It encodes CASSIGEDSPLHF. The genes are TRBV19 and TRBJ1-6; unclear D gene. V was pared by 1 base and J by 8 bases, with 6 bases between. The CDR3 totals 13 residues. CDR1 LNHDA and CDR2 SQIVND come from the germline V gene (reference sequence). The full variable domain, in which reference TRBV19 and TRBJ1-6 provide the parts outside the CDR3, is DGGITQSPKYLFRKEGQNVTLSCEQNLNHDAMYWYRQDPGQGLRLIYYSQIVNDFQKGDIAEGYSVSREKKESFPLTVTSAQKNPTAFYLCASSIGEDSPLHFGNGTRLTVT.

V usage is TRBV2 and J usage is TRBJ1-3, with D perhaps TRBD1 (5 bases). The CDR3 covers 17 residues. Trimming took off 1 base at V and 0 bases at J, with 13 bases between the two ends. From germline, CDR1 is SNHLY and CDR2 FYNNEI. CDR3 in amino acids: CASSEGFRGPSGNTIYF. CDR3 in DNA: TGTGCCAGCAGTGAAGGATTTAGGGGACCCTCTGGAAACACCATATATTTT.

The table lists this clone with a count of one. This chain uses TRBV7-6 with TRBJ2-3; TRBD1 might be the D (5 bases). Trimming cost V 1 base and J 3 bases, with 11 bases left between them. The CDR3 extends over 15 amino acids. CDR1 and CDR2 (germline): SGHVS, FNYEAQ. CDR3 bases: TGTGCCAGCAGCTTAGAGGGGATGAAAACAGATACGCAGTATTTT. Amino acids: CASSLEGMKTDTQYF. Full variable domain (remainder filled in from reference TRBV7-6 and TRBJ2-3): GAGVSQSPRYKVTKRGQDVALRCDPISGHVSLYWYRQALGQGPEFLTYFNYEAQQDKSGLPNDRFSAERPEGSISTLTIQRTEQRDSAMYRCASSLEGMKTDTQYFGPGTRLTVL.

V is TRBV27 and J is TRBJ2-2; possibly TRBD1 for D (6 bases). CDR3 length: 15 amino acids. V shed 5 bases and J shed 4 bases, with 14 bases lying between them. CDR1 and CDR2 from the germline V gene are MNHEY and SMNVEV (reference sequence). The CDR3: CASSSLTGTTGELFF. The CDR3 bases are TGTGCCAGCAGTAGTCTCACAGGGACCACCGGGGAGCTGTTTTTT.

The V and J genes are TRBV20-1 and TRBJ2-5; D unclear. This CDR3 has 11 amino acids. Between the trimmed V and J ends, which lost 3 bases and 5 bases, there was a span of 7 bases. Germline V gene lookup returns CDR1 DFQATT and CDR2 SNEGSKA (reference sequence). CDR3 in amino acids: CSASTAETQYF. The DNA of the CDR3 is TGCAGTGCTAGCACTGCCGAGACCCAGTACTTC.

The CDR3 region has the DNA TGTGCCAGCTCACCAGGAAGAACAGATACGCAGTATTTT. It codes for CASSPGRTDTQYF. The V call is TRBV18, the J call TRBJ2-3; no definite D call. The CDR3 loop spans 13 amino acids. Germline CDR1 and CDR2: KGHSH and LQKENI. V gave up 2 bases and J gave up 3 bases, with 6 bases separating them. Together with reference TRBV18 and TRBJ2-3, the CDR3 gives the full variable domain: NAGVMQNPRHLVRRRGQEARLRCSPMKGHSHVYWYRQLPEEGLKFMVYLQKENIIDESGMPKERFSAEFPKEGPSILRIQQVVRGDSAAYFCASSPGRTDTQYFGPGTRLTVL.

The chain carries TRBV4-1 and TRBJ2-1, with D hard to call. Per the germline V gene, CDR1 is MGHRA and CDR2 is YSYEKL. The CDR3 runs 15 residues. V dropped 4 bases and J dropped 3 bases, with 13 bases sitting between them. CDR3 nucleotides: TGCGCCAGCAGCCTGAGGAATCCGGACTACAATGAGCAGTTCTTC. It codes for CASSLRNPDYNEQFF.